This paragraph reports one TCR beta chain. V was trimmed by 2 bases and J by 1 base, leaving 5 bases between them. The CDR3 sequence is 13 residues long. Germline CDR1 reads SGHTA; CDR2 reads FQGTGA. Original processing notes: Amplification of reference gene primers provided the estimated nucleated cell counts. Profiled with immunoSEQ multiplex PCR; TCRdb holds only in-frame clones, not every one. That table supplies the V and J calls and clone size; D and trimming were determined from the DNA. The sample records about 85,000 clones, approximately 90% being singletons. This specimen belongs to a study of blood T cell repertoires in COVID-19. Study background: Sites across the United States, Italy and Spain contributed samples from acute and convalescent COVID-19. Sources were T cells, B-cell-depleted T cells, or PBMCs; the material itself was cDNA or gDNA.

The receptor's source is a human donor with active COVID-19. The donor label of this sample is uncertain. The specimen was peripheral blood. The genes are TRBV7-3 and TRBJ1-1, with D possibly TRBD1 on 5 matching bases. CDR3 nucleotides: TGTGCCAGCAGCTTAGGGGCGAACACTGAAGCTTTCTTT. Amino acids: CASSLGANTEAFF.